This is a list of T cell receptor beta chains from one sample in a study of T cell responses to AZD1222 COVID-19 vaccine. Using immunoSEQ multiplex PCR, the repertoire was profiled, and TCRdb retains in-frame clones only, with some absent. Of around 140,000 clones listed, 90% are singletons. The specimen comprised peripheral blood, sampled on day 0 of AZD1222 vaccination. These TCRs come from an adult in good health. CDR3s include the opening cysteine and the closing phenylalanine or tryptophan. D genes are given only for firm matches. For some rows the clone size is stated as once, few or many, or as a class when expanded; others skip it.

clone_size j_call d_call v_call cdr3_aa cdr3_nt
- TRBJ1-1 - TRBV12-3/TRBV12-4 CASSFIQGNEAFF TGTGCCAGCAGTTTTATCCAGGGCAATGAAGCTTTCTTT
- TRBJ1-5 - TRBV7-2 CASNFRDSNQPQHF TGTGCCAGCAACTTCCGGGATAGCAATCAGCCCCAGCATTTT
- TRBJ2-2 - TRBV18 CASSPRASTGELFF TGTGCCAGCTCACCGAGGGCTTCTACCGGGGAGCTGTTTTTT
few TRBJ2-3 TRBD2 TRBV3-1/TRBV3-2 CASSQKGLAGGRRLDTQYF TGTGCCAGCAGCCAGAAGGGGCTAGCGGGGGGGCGACGGTTAGATACGCAGTATTTT
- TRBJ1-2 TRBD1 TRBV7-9 CASSEGVAGGQYGYTF TGTGCCAGCAGTGAGGGGGTGGCAGGGGGCCAGTATGGCTACACCTTC
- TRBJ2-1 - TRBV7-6 CASSLGPETYNEQFF TGTGCCAGCAGCTTAGGACCCGAAACTTATAATGAGCAGTTCTTC
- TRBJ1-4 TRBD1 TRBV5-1 CASSLDRAGEKLFF TGCGCCAGCAGCCTGGACAGGGCGGGTGAAAAACTGTTTTTT
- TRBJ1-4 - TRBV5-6 CASSLGRAGQKLFF TGTGCCAGCAGCTTGGGCAGGGCCGGGCAAAAACTGTTTTTT
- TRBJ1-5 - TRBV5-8 CASSLGISNQPQHF TGTGCCAGCAGCTTGGGGATTAGCAATCAGCCCCAGCATTTT
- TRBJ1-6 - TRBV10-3 CAISVAGSSNSPLHF TGTGCCATCAGTGTGGCGGGGAGTAGTAATTCACCCCTCCACTTT
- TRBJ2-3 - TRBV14 CASSQEGATFWTSSTDTQYF TGTGCCAGCAGCCAGGAGGGGGCTACTTTCTGGACCTCTAGCACAGATACGCAGTATTTT
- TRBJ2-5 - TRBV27 CASSATPSPPRTQYF TGTGCCAGCAGTGCGACCCCCTCACCCCCTAGGACCCAGTACTTC
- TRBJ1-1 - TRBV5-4 CASRNRTPQTEAFF TGTGCCAGCAGGAACCGGACCCCCCAAACTGAAGCTTTCTTT
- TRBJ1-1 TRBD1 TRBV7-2 CASSPRQGRGSAFF TGTGCCAGCAGCCCGCGACAGGGGAGGGGAAGCGCTTTCTTT
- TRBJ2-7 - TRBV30 CASTTGSSYEQYF TGTGCCTCAACAACAGGGAGCTCCTACGAGCAGTACTTC
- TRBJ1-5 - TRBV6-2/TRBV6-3 CASSYVRGYNQPQHF TGTGCCAGCAGTTACGTCAGGGGTTACAATCAGCCCCAGCATTTT
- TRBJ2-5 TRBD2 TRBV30 CAWSVGPGLAETQYF TGTGCCTGGAGTGTAGGTCCCGGACTAGCGGAGACCCAGTACTTC
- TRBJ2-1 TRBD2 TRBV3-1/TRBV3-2 CASSQDILAGAGRMGQFF TGTGCCAGCAGCCAAGATATACTAGCGGGAGCGGGTCGGATGGGGCAGTTCTTC
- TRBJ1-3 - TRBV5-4 CASSLDLSGNTIYF TGTGCCAGCAGCTTGGACCTCTCTGGAAACACCATATATTTT
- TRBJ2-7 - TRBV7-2 CASSSTTAPKAYEQYF TGTGCCAGCAGCTCGACGACAGCACCCAAAGCCTACGAGCAGTACTTC
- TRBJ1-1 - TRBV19 CASIAGPNTEAFF TGTGCCAGTATAGCCGGACCGAACACTGAAGCTTTCTTT
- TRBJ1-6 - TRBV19 CASSPGRVDGSPLHF TGTGCCAGTAGCCCGGGAAGGGTCGACGGTTCACCCCTCCACTTT
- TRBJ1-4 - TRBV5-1 CASSLGSSGEKLFF TGCGCCAGCAGCTTGGGGTCATCGGGGGAAAAACTGTTTTTT
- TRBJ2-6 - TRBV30 CAWSFRAGANVLTF TGTGCCTGGAGTTTTAGGGCTGGGGCCAACGTCCTGACTTTC
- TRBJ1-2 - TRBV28 CASSLDSRGLRGGYTF TGTGCCAGCAGTTTGGATAGTAGAGGGCTACGAGGGGGCTACACCTTC
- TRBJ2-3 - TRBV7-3 CASSLGGSYTQYF TGTGCCAGCAGCTTAGGAGGGTCGTATACGCAGTATTTT
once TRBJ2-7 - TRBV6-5 CASSNSYEQYF TGTGCCAGCAGCAACAGCTACGAGCAGTACTTC
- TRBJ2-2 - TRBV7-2 CASSPLAGELFF TGTGCCAGCAGCCCACTCGCCGGGGAGCTGTTTTTT
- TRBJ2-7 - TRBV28 CASSLAGTSTEQYF TGTGCCAGCAGTTTAGCCGGGACTTCTACCGAGCAGTACTTC
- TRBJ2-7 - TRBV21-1 CASSIRLDRYEQYF TGTGCCAGCAGCATCCGACTCGATCGCTACGAGCAGTACTTC
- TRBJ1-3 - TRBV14 CASSRDFGTRGNTIYF TGTGCCAGCAGCCGAGATTTTGGGACACGTGGAAACACCATATATTTT
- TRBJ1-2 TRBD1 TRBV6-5 CASSYSGQASNYGYTF TGTGCCAGCAGTTACTCAGGACAGGCTTCTAACTATGGCTACACCTTC
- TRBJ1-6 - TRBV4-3 CASSPTEGSNSPLHF TGCGCCAGCAGCCCAACGGAGGGCTCCAATTCACCCCTCCACTTT
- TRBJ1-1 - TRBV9 CASSVASGTDTEAFF TGTGCCAGCAGCGTAGCCAGCGGAACTGACACTGAAGCTTTCTTT
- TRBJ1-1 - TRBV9 CASSALRVQENTEAFF TGTGCCAGCAGCGCCCTGAGGGTACAGGAGAACACTGAAGCTTTCTTT
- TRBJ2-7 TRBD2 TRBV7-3 CASSPGTSGEQYF TGTGCCAGCAGCCCCGGGACTAGCGGCGAGCAGTACTTC
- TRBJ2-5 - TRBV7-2 CASSTGTTKQTQYF TGTGCCAGCAGCACCGGGACAACCAAGCAGACCCAGTACTTC
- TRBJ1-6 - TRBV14 CASSQLRGSYNSPLHF TGTGCCAGCAGCCAACTTAGGGGCTCCTATAATTCACCCCTCCACTTT
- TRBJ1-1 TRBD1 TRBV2 CASREPGQGTNTEAFF TGTGCCAGCAGGGAACCGGGACAGGGGACGAACACTGAAGCTTTCTTT
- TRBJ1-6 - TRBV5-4 CASSFSRADSPLHF TGTGCCAGCAGCTTTTCCAGGGCCGATTCACCCCTCCACTTT
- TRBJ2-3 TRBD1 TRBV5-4 CASSLVGGYETDTQYF TGTGCCAGCAGCTTGGTAGGGGGCTATGAAACAGATACGCAGTATTTT
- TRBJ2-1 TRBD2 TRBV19 CASSRDISGGSSYNEQFF TGTGCCAGTAGTAGAGATATTAGCGGGGGGAGCTCCTACAATGAGCAGTTCTTC
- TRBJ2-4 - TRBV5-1 CASSKATGDIQYF TGCGCCAGCAGCAAAGCGACGGGGGACATTCAGTACTTC
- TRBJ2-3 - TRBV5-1 CASREGGDTQYF TGCGCCAGCAGGGAGGGGGGAGATACGCAGTATTTT
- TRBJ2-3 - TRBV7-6 CASSLATATLTDTQYF TGTGCCAGCAGCTTAGCGACGGCTACCCTCACAGATACGCAGTATTTT
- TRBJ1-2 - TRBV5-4 CASSPPGGGAWKERGYTF TGTGCCAGCAGCCCACCTGGGGGGGGCGCATGGAAGGAACGCGGCTACACCTTC
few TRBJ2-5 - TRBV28 CASTHVGVRETQYF TGTGCCAGCACTCACGTCGGGGTTAGGGAGACCCAGTACTTC
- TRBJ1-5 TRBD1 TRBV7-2 CASSSGQGASQPQHF TGTGCCAGCAGCTCAGGACAGGGGGCCAGTCAGCCCCAGCATTTT
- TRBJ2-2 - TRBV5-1 CASSFNSLMGTGELFF TGCGCCAGCAGCTTTAATTCGTTAATGGGAACCGGGGAGCTGTTTTTT
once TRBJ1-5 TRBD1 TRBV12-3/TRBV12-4 CASSLAQGQPQHF TGTGCCAGCAGTTTAGCACAGGGGCAGCCCCAGCATTTT
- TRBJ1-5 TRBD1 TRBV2 CASSRGTGGNQPQHF TGTGCCAGCAGCAGAGGGACAGGCGGAAATCAGCCCCAGCATTTT